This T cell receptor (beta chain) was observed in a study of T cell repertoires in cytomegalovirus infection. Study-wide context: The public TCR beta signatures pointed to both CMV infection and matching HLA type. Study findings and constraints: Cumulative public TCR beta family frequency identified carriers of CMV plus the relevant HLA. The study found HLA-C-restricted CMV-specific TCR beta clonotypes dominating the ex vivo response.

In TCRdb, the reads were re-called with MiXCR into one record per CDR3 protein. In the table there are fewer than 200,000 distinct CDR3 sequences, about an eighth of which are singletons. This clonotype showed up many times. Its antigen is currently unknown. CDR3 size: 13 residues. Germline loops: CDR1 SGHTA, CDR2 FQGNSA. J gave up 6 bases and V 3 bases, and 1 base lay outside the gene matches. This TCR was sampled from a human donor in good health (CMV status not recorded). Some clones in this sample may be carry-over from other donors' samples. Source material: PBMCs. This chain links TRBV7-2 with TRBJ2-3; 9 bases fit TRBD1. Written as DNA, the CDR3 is TGTGCCAGCAGCTTCGGGACAGGGGATACGCAGTATTTT. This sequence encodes CASSFGTGDTQYF.